Below, one T cell receptor (beta chain) is given with its context. Germline V gene data show CDR1 as SGHTS and CDR2 as YDEGEE. This CDR3 region has 13 residues. V was cut by 2 bases and J by 1 base, with 7 bases left in between. Sequencing was performed with immunoSEQ multiplex PCR; in TCRdb, only in-frame clones are kept and a portion is missing. The data hold some 170,000 clones, with around 83% observed a single time. The sample comes from a study of blood T cell repertoires in COVID-19. Study-wide context: From T cells, B-cell-depleted T cells, or PBMCs came the material, which was cDNA or gDNA.

Participant-given clinical history determined each cohort assignment. Donors of Cohort 3 who recovered were those that had two negative PCRs, clearance, or symptom resolution. The source material was PBMCs or T cells enriched from blood (not recorded which). The clonotype originates from a man aged 40-55 years who had recovered from COVID-19. The J gene is TRBJ2-7, the V gene TRBV5-8, with a tentative D call TRBD2 (5 bases). CDR3 coding DNA: TGTGCCAGCAGCTTCGGGATATCCTACGAGCAGTACTTC. Amino acids: CASSFGISYEQYF.